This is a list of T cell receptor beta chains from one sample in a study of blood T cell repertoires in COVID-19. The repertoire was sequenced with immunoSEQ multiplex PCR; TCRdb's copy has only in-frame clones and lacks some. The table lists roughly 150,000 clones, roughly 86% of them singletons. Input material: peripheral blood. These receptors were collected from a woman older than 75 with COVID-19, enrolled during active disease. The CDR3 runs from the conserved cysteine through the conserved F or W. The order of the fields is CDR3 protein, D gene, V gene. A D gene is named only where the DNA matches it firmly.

CDR3 protein: CASSVADLSSYEQYF
D gene: NA
V gene: TRBV9

CDR3 protein: CASSLGGAGVYNEQFF
D gene: TRBD2
V gene: TRBV5-4

CDR3 protein: CATSRASDRAVEQFF
D gene: TRBD1
V gene: TRBV15

CDR3 protein: CASSTSTLEAFF
D gene: NA
V gene: TRBV19

CDR3 protein: CASSVLVRRGGEKLFF
D gene: NA
V gene: TRBV9

CDR3 protein: CASSLVQGTDSGNTIYF
D gene: NA
V gene: TRBV11-3

CDR3 protein: CASSLTPGLGLETQYF
D gene: TRBD2
V gene: TRBV5-8

CDR3 protein: CASSKNAGSTAGEKLFF
D gene: NA
V gene: TRBV5-1

CDR3 protein: CASSGLAGGLIGELFF
D gene: TRBD2
V gene: TRBV5-4

CDR3 protein: CASSFEGSTGELFF
D gene: NA
V gene: TRBV5-1

CDR3 protein: CASSPAGSSGYTGELFF
D gene: NA
V gene: TRBV19

CDR3 protein: CASSPPNSGQGNEQYF
D gene: TRBD1
V gene: TRBV18

CDR3 protein: CASSTDRGSRKAFF
D gene: TRBD1
V gene: TRBV19

CDR3 protein: CASSSRGVYGYTF
D gene: NA
V gene: TRBV27

CDR3 protein: CATRDYYGYTF
D gene: NA
V gene: TRBV19

CDR3 protein: CASSVGAGVASDTQYF
D gene: TRBD2
V gene: TRBV9

CDR3 protein: CATSRDLQGTEAFF
D gene: NA
V gene: TRBV15

CDR3 protein: CASSLGGLGGEQYF
D gene: TRBD2
V gene: TRBV27

CDR3 protein: CASSFQPGQEVKQYF
D gene: NA
V gene: TRBV7-8

CDR3 protein: CASSSALQGNYGYTF
D gene: NA
V gene: TRBV11-2

CDR3 protein: CASSKPGQGLEEKLFF
D gene: TRBD1
V gene: TRBV19

CDR3 protein: CASSISATNEKLFF
D gene: NA
V gene: TRBV19

CDR3 protein: CASSLASLNTEAFF
D gene: NA
V gene: TRBV7-9

CDR3 protein: CASSLLEGGTDTQYF
D gene: NA
V gene: TRBV5-1

CDR3 protein: CASSSDRTYTEAFF
D gene: NA
V gene: TRBV6-5

CDR3 protein: CASSFGTSYEQYF
D gene: TRBD2
V gene: TRBV11-3

CDR3 protein: CASISTLRADSSYEQYF
D gene: NA
V gene: TRBV28

CDR3 protein: CATSEKGLAGDREQYF
D gene: TRBD2
V gene: TRBV24-1

CDR3 protein: CATSVSGQGSANGYTF
D gene: TRBD1
V gene: TRBV24-1

CDR3 protein: CASSQDHRDRGVAFF
D gene: TRBD1
V gene: TRBV4-3

CDR3 protein: CASSLSTGLRETQYF
D gene: TRBD1
V gene: TRBV28

CDR3 protein: CASSIGAGGPREQFF
D gene: TRBD2
V gene: TRBV19

CDR3 protein: CASSFRGRGSDEQFF
D gene: NA
V gene: TRBV11-3

CDR3 protein: CASSRDRDNYEQYF
D gene: NA
V gene: TRBV7-2